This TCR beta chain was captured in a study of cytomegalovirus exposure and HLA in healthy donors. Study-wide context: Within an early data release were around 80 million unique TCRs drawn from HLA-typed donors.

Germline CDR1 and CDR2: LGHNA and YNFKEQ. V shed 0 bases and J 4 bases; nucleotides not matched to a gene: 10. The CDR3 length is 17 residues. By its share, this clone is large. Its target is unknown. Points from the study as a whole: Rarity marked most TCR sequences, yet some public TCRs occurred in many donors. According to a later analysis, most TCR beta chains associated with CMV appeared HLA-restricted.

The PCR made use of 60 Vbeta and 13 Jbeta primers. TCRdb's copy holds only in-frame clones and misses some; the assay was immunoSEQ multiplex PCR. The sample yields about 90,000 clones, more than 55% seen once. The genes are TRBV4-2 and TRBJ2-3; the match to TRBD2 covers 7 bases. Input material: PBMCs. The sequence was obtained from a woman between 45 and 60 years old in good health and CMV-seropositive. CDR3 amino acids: CASSQEGIGLESDTQYF. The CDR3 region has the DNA TGTGCCAGCAGCCAAGAAGGGATAGGACTAGAGTCAGATACGCAGTATTTT.